This entry describes one TCR beta chain. This sample is part of a study of blood T cell repertoires in COVID-19. Study in general: Specimens from acute and convalescent COVID-19 originated in the United States, Italy and Spain.

The germline V and J ends were trimmed by 2 bases and 3 bases, with 5 bases remaining between them. Germline CDR1 SEHNR, CDR2 FQNEAQ (reference sequence). This CDR3 has 12 amino acids. Assay: immunoSEQ multiplex PCR; the TCRdb copy retains only in-frame clones and omits some. The profile shows about 270,000 clones, about 91% of them singletons. The V and J genes are TRBV7-9 and TRBJ2-7; D unclear. The sample consisted of PBMCs or T cells enriched from blood (not recorded which). The receptor was isolated from a middle-aged man who had been exposed to COVID-19. Here the CDR3 reads CASSLSGYEQYF. The CDR3 DNA sequence: TGTGCCAGCAGCTTATCGGGCTACGAGCAGTACTTC.